What follows are 8 T cell receptor beta chains derived from one specimen sequenced in a study of radiation and T cells in renal cell carcinoma. The treatment here: treatment-naive control, cytoreductive nephrectomy. Assay: immunoSEQ multiplex PCR; the TCRdb copy retains only in-frame clones and omits some. The repertoire holds approximately 16,000 clones, with around 60% as singletons. The material sequenced was tumor tissue, taken from a patient whose treatment was nephrectomy without radiotherapy. The receptors shown here come from a man between 50 and 59 years old with renal cell carcinoma.

The gene calls are TRBV16 and TRBJ1-1; 7 positions agree with TRBD1. There are 14 residues in the CDR3. After removal of 2 bases from V and 2 bases from J, the junction contained 2 bases not matched to a gene. CDR1 is KGHSY, CDR2 FQNENV, per germline. CDR3 in amino acids: CASSQGTANTEAFF. CDR3 coding DNA: TGTGCCAGCAGCCAAGGGACAGCAAACACTGAAGCTTTCTTT.

This chain links TRBV4-1 with TRBJ2-1, with unresolved D. The CDR3 is 14 residues long. CDR1 MGHRA and CDR2 YSYEKL come from the germline V gene. The V and J ends lost 2 bases and 7 bases respectively, with 12 bases between them. This CDR3 is CASSQSGTGNEQFF. CDR3 DNA sequence: TGCGCCAGCAGCCAATCGGGCACCGGGAATGAGCAGTTCTTC.

This clone has only a few counts. CDR3 in DNA: TGTGCCAGCAGTGAAAGTCAGGTGGGGCCCCTCCACTTT. Amino acid sequence: CASSESQVGPLHF. The chain has TRBV6-1 and TRBJ1-6; D remains unclear. The V end lost 2 bases, the J end lost 13 bases, and 12 bases lay between the germline ends. Germline V gene lookup returns CDR1 MNHNS and CDR2 SASEGT. CDR3 length equals 13 residues.

The chain joins TRBV2 to TRBJ1-1; D unclear. Trimming left V 3 bases short and J 1 base short, with 12 bases between. CDR3 length equals 15 residues. Germline V gives CDR1 SNHLY, CDR2 FYNNEI. For the CDR3, the DNA is TGTGCCAGCAGTGAGTCAGGCCTACCGAACACTGAAGCTTTCTTT. Translating it yields CASSESGLPNTEAFF.

This clone turned up a few times. The rearrangement uses TRBV5-1 and TRBJ1-2; the match to TRBD1 covers 7 bases. This CDR3 is 14 amino acids long. Germline CDR1 reads SGHRS; CDR2 reads YFSETQ. V trimming: 4 bases; J trimming: 2 bases; junction bases outside the gene matches: 5. CDR3 in DNA: TGCGCCAGCAGCACAGACAGGGCCAACTATGGCTACACCTTC. Translated, it gives CASSTDRANYGYTF.

This clone has a single count. The gene calls are TRBV9 and TRBJ2-1, with D perhaps matching TRBD2 (6 bases). V gave up 5 bases and J gave up 0 bases, with 12 bases separating them. Germline V CDR1 and CDR2: SGDLS, YYNGEE. The CDR3 loop spans 15 amino acids. This CDR3 reads CASSVTGVSYNEQFF. In DNA, the CDR3 is TGTGCCAGCAGTGTAACGGGAGTCTCCTACAATGAGCAGTTCTTC.

The chain employs TRBV10-1 and TRBJ2-1; D unclear. This CDR3 contains 13 residues. CDR1 and CDR2 (germline): WNHNN, SYGVQD (reference sequence). Trimming shortened V by 2 bases and J by 8 bases, and 10 bases separated the two germline ends. Here the CDR3 reads CASSERFLDEQFF. The CDR3 DNA follows: TGCGCCAGCAGTGAGAGGTTTCTGGATGAGCAGTTCTTC.

Sample share makes this clone medium-sized. The V gene is TRBV2, the J gene TRBJ2-1; TRBD2 agrees at 11 bases. Germline lookup yields CDR1 SNHLY and CDR2 FYNNEI. The CDR3 is 15 amino acids. J lost 3 bases, V lost 7 bases, and 5 bases had no gene match. The CDR3 loop reads CASNTGTSGYNEQFF. The DNA of the CDR3 is TGTGCCAGCAATACCGGGACTAGCGGCTACAATGAGCAGTTCTTC. Drawing the rest from reference TRBV2 and TRBJ2-1, the complete variable domain is EPEVTQTPSHQVTQMGQEVILRCVPISNHLYFYWYRQILGQKVEFLVSFYNNEISEKSEIFDDQFSVERPDGSNFTLKIRSTKLEDSAMYFCASNTGTSGYNEQFFGPGTRLTVL.